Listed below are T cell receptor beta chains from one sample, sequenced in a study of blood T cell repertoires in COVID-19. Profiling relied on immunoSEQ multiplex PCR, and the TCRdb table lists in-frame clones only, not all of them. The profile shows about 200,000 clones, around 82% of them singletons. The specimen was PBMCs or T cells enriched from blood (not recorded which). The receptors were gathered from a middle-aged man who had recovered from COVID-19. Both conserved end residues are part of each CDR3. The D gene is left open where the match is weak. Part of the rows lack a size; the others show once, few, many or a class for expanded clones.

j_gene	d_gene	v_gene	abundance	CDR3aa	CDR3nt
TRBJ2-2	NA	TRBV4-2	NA	CASSQGGGASGELFF	TGTGCCAGCAGCCAAGGAGGGGGGGCCTCTGGGGAGCTGTTTTTT
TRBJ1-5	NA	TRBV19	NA	CASSISGTEDQPQHF	TGTGCCAGTAGTATCAGCGGGACGGAAGATCAGCCCCAGCATTTT
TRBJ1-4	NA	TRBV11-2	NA	CASSPLGGNEKLFF	TGTGCCAGCAGCCCGTTAGGGGGTAATGAAAAACTGTTTTTT
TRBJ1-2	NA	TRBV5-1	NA	CASSGQPYYGYTF	TGCGCCAGCAGCGGACAGCCCTACTATGGCTACACCTTC
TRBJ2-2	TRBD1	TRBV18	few	CASSQGQGNTGELFF	TGTGCCAGCTCGCAGGGACAGGGGAACACCGGGGAGCTGTTTTTT
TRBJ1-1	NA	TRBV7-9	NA	CASSVSVEAFF	TGTGCCAGCAGCGTTTCCGTTGAAGCTTTCTTT
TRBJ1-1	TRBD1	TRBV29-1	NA	CSVVALGQGISEAFF	TGCAGCGTTGTCGCCCTTGGACAGGGAATCTCTGAAGCTTTCTTT
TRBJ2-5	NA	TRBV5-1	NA	CASSGGHMGETQYF	TGCGCCAGCAGCGGGGGACATATGGGGGAGACCCAGTACTTC
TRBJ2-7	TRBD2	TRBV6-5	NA	CASSYRLAGAYEQYF	TGTGCCAGCAGTTACAGGCTAGCGGGGGCCTACGAGCAGTACTTC
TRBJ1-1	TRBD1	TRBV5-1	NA	CASSLEGARGTEAFF	TGCGCCAGCAGCTTGGAAGGGGCCAGGGGGACTGAAGCTTTCTTT
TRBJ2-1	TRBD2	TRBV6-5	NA	CASLGWAGGSDEQFF	TGTGCCAGCTTAGGGTGGGCGGGGGGTTCCGATGAGCAGTTCTTC
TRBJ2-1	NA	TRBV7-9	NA	CASSLALSSYNEQFF	TGTGCCAGCAGCTTAGCCCTGAGCTCCTACAATGAGCAGTTCTTC
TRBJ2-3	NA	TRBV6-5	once	CASSYSMGAPQGGLYF	TGTGCCAGCAGTTACTCGATGGGCGCGCCGCAGGGGGGACTGTATTTT
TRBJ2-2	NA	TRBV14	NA	CASSRAGAHTGELFF	TGTGCCAGCAGCCGGGCAGGGGCACACACCGGGGAGCTGTTTTTT
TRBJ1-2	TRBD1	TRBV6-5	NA	CASSPDRAIGYTF	TGTGCCAGCAGCCCCGACAGGGCAATTGGGTACACCTTC
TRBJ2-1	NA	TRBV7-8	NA	CASSSLTRNSYNEQFF	TGTGCCAGCAGCTCCTTGACTAGAAACTCCTACAATGAGCAGTTCTTC
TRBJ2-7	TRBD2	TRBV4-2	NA	CASSQDQLAGAKEYF	TGTGCCAGCAGCCAAGATCAACTAGCGGGGGCCAAAGAGTACTTC
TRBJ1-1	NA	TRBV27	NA	CASRLQGGRTEAFF	TGTGCCAGCAGGCTCCAGGGTGGAAGGACTGAAGCTTTCTTT
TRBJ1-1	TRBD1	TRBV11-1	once	CASRHPEGANTEAFF	TGTGCCAGCAGACATCCCGAGGGGGCGAACACTGAAGCTTTCTTT
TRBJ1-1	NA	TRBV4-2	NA	CASSYGAGSTEAFF	TGTGCCAGCAGTTACGGCGCGGGCAGTACTGAAGCTTTCTTT
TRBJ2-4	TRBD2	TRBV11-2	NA	CASSLGGGGLAKNIQYF	TGTGCCAGCAGCTTAGGCGGCGGGGGACTAGCCAAAAACATTCAGTACTTC
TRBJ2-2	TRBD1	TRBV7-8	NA	CASRKTGGSAGELFF	TGTGCCAGCAGGAAGACAGGGGGGAGCGCCGGGGAGCTGTTTTTT
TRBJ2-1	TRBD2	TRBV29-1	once	CSLSGGAGNEQFF	TGCAGCCTAAGCGGGGGGGCCGGCAATGAGCAGTTCTTC
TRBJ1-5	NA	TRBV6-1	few	CASSEVPSQPQHF	TGTGCCAGCAGTGAAGTTCCCTCTCAGCCCCAGCATTTT
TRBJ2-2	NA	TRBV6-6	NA	CATTPGKNTGELFF	TGTGCCACTACCCCAGGGAAGAACACCGGGGAGCTGTTTTTT
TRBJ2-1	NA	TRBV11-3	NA	CASSLGGRDYNEQFF	TGTGCCAGCAGCTTAGGTGGCAGGGACTACAATGAGCAGTTCTTC
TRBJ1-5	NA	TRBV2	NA	CASSVGGGSNQPQHF	TGTGCCAGCAGTGTCGGGGGAGGAAGCAATCAGCCCCAGCATTTT
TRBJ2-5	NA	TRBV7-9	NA	CASSPDSQETQYF	TGTGCCAGCAGCCCGGACAGCCAAGAGACCCAGTACTTC
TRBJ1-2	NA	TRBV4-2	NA	CASSQATGDYGYTF	TGTGCCAGCAGCCAAGCCACGGGTGACTATGGCTACACCTTC
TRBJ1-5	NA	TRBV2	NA	CASSWTGSNQPQHF	TGTGCCAGCAGTTGGACGGGAAGCAATCAGCCCCAGCATTTT
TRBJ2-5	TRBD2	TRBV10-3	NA	CAISPGSSGGAWETQYF	TGTGCCATCAGCCCGGGGTCTAGCGGGGGGGCCTGGGAGACCCAGTACTTC
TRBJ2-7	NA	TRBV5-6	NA	CASSLAWTASSYEQYF	TGTGCCAGCAGCTTGGCCTGGACAGCCAGCTCCTACGAGCAGTACTTC
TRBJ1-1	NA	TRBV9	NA	CASSVGGLVGAEAFF	TGTGCCAGCAGCGTAGGGGGACTGGTGGGCGCTGAAGCTTTCTTT
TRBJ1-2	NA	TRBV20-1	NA	CSARASNLHTF	TGCAGTGCTAGAGCCAGTAATCTTCACACCTTC
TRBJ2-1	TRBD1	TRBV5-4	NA	CASSSGTGNSYNEQFF	TGTGCCAGCAGCTCCGGGACAGGGAACTCCTACAATGAGCAGTTCTTC
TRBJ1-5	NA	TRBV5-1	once	CASSIGQNQPQHF	TGCGCCAGCAGCATCGGACAGAATCAGCCCCAGCATTTT
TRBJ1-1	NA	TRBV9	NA	CASSVVSGGRDTEAFF	TGTGCCAGCAGCGTAGTGTCTGGGGGCCGGGACACTGAAGCTTTCTTT
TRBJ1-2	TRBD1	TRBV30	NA	CAWSDGQDYGYTF	TGTGCCTGGAGTGATGGACAGGATTATGGCTACACCTTC
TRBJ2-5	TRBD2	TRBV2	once	CASSKGKTSGGSQETQYF	TGTGCCAGCAGTAAGGGAAAAACTAGCGGGGGGTCCCAAGAGACCCAGTACTTC
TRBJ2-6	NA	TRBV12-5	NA	CASGLSGANVLTF	TGTGCTAGTGGCCTTTCTGGGGCCAACGTCCTGACTTTC
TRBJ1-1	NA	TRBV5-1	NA	CASSSTLTGRGGTEAFF	TGCGCCAGCAGCTCGACTTTAACAGGGCGCGGAGGCACTGAAGCTTTCTTT
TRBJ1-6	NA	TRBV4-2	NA	CASSHGGDSPLHF	TGTGCCAGCAGCCACGGAGGGGATTCACCCCTCCACTTT
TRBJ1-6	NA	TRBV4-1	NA	CASSQDLVAENNSPLHF	TGCGCCAGCAGCCAAGATTTGGTAGCAGAAAATAATTCACCCCTCCACTTT
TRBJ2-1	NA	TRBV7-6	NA	CASSRLAERGGEQFF	TGTGCCAGCAGCCGCCTGGCGGAAAGGGGTGGTGAGCAGTTCTTC
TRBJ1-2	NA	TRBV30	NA	CAWSPLDSPVSIYGYTF	TGTGCCTGGAGTCCGTTGGACAGTCCCGTCTCGATCTATGGCTACACCTTC
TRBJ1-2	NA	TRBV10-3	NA	CAISDSRRGKIYGYTF	TGTGCCATCAGCGATTCGCGGCGGGGGAAAATCTATGGCTACACCTTC
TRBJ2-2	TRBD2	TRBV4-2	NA	CASSQLAGGFTGELFF	TGTGCCAGCAGCCAGCTAGCGGGGGGGTTCACCGGGGAGCTGTTTTTT
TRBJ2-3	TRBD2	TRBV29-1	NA	CSVDWASGGGSGTQYF	TGCAGCGTTGATTGGGCTAGCGGGGGAGGGTCCGGTACGCAGTATTTT
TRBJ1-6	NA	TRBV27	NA	CASSAGIPNSPLHF	TGTGCCAGCAGCGCAGGGATCCCTAATTCACCCCTCCACTTT
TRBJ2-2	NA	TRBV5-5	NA	CASSRGDINTGELFF	TGTGCCAGCAGCCGGGGGGACATAAACACCGGGGAGCTGTTTTTT